This passage covers 8 T cell receptor beta chains from one sample sequenced in a study of shared clonotypes between healthy human individuals. TCRdb's table, derived via immunoSEQ multiplex PCR, lists solely in-frame clones and lacks some. Of hundreds of thousands of clones in the sample, around three quarters were seen once. Specimen: PBMCs. These receptor sequences come from a woman aged 40 to 50 in good health. Some clones in this sample may be carry-over from other donors' samples.

This chain uses TRBV19 with TRBJ1-2; the match to TRBD1 covers 9 bases. V trimming: 5 bases; J trimming: 3 bases; junction bases outside the gene matches: 13. This CDR3 spans 17 amino acids. Germline V gene data show CDR1 as LNHDA and CDR2 as SQIVND (reference sequence). The CDR3 spells CASSPRTGALTYYGYTF. DNA of the CDR3: TGTGCCAGTAGTCCAAGGACAGGGGCCCTCACCTACTATGGCTACACCTTC.

The V and J genes are TRBV5-4 and TRBJ2-3; TRBD1 aligns across 7 bases. Germline CDR1 SGHNT, CDR2 YYREEE (reference sequence). V shed 0 bases and J 6 bases; nucleotides not matched to a gene: 10. The CDR3 is 16 residues long. The CDR3 bases are TGTGCCAGCAGCTTGGGTGGGGCAGGGGGTATCGATACGCAGTATTTT. Encoded protein: CASSLGGAGGIDTQYF.

The V call is TRBV10-1, the J call TRBJ2-7; D remains ambiguous. From germline, CDR1 is WNHNN and CDR2 SYGVQD (reference sequence). The CDR3 loop spans 16 amino acids. Trimming left V 0 bases short and J 2 bases short, with 14 bases between. The CDR3 nucleotides read TGCGCCAGCAGTGAGTCGTCGGGCGGCCATCCCTACGAGCAGTACTTC. Translation: CASSESSGGHPYEQYF.

The CDR3 here is CASSLGQGAAYEQYF. CDR3 nucleotide sequence: TGCGCCAGCAGCCTAGGACAGGGGGCGGCCTACGAGCAGTACTTC. The rearrangement links TRBV5-1 to TRBJ2-7, with 11 nucleotides matching TRBD1. The CDR3 is made up of 15 amino acids. V shed 4 bases and J 2 bases; nucleotides not matched to a gene: 5. CDR1 is SGHRS and CDR2 is YFSETQ in the germline V gene.

The count of this clone is one. This rearrangement joins TRBV10-1 to TRBJ2-2; TRBD2 might be the D (5 bases). With 3 bases removed from V and 5 bases from J, the gap between germline ends came to 10 bases. This CDR3 contains 14 residues. Looked up from germline, CDR1 is WNHNN and CDR2 is SYGVQD (reference sequence). This CDR3 is CASSDPAGTGELFF. CDR3 nucleotides: TGCGCCAGCAGTGACCCTGCGGGTACCGGGGAGCTGTTTTTT.

This clone was observed a single time. This sequence joins TRBV11-2 and TRBJ2-7; D remains unclear. The germline gives CDR1 SGHAT, CDR2 FQNNGV. This CDR3 contains 14 residues. The germline V and J ends were trimmed by 2 bases and 4 bases, with 12 bases remaining between them. CDR3 amino acids: CASSLSGYPYEQYF. The CDR3 nucleotides are TGTGCCAGCAGCTTATCAGGTTATCCTTACGAGCAGTACTTC.

This chain connects TRBV19 to TRBJ1-3; no reliable D call. Germline V gene sequence: CDR1 LNHDA, CDR2 SQIVND (reference sequence). The CDR3 has 15 amino acids. V was shortened by 7 bases and J by 2 bases, with 15 bases between the two germline ends. CDR3 residues: CASTGQPSTGNTIYF. CDR3 nucleotide sequence: TGTGCCAGTACTGGCCAGCCATCGACTGGAAACACCATATATTTT.

The chain links TRBV4-1 to TRBJ1-5; D perhaps matches TRBD1 (6 bases). Germline CDR1 reads MGHRA; CDR2 reads YSYEKL. The CDR3 has 18 residues. V was clipped by 3 bases and J by 2 bases, with 20 bases between them. CDR3 loop: CASSHSKRGGRGNQPQHF. As DNA, the CDR3 is TGCGCCAGCAGCCATTCCAAAAGGGGGGGTCGAGGCAATCAGCCCCAGCATTTT.